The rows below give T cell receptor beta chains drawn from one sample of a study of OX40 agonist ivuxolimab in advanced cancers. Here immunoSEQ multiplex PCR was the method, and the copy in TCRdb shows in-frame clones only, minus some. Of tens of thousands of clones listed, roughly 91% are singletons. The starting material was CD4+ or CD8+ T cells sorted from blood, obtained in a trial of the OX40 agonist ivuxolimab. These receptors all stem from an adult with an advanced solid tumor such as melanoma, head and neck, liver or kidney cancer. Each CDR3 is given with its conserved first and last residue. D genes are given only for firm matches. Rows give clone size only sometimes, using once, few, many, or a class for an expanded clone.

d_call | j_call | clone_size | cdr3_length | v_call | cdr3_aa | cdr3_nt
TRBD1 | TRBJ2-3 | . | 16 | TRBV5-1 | CASSLGVAGGADTQYF | TGCGCCAGCAGCTTGGGGGTCGCAGGGGGCGCAGATACGCAGTATTTT
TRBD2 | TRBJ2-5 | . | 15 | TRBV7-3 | CASSLTGGTQETQYF | TGTGCCAGCAGCTTAACGGGGGGGACCCAAGAGACCCAGTACTTC
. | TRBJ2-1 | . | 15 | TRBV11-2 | CASSLVAGLRNEQFF | TGTGCCAGCAGCTTGGTGGCGGGTTTAAGGAATGAGCAGTTCTTC
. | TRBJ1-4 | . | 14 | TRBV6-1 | CASSGWGGNEKLFF | TGTGCCAGCAGTGGATGGGGGGGCAATGAAAAACTGTTTTTT
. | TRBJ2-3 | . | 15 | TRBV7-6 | CASSSLTGITDTQYF | TGTGCCAGCAGCTCACTCACGGGGATCACAGATACGCAGTATTTT
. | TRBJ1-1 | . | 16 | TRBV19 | CASSISGGRGNTEAFF | TGTGCCAGTAGTATTTCGGGGGGTCGAGGAAACACTGAAGCTTTCTTT
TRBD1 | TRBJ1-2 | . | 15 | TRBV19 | CASSPDQGAFYGYTF | TGTGCCAGTAGTCCTGACCAGGGGGCGTTCTATGGCTACACCTTC
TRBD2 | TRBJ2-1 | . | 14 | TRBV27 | CASSLGLAGNEQFF | TGTGCCAGCAGTTTAGGGCTAGCGGGCAATGAGCAGTTCTTC
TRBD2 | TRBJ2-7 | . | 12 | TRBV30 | CAWSGGSNEQYF | TGTGCCTGGAGTGGCGGGAGCAACGAGCAGTACTTC
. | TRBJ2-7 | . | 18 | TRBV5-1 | CASSLGWGADGLLYEQYF | TGCGCCAGCAGCTTGGGTTGGGGTGCTGACGGACTTCTTTACGAGCAGTACTTC
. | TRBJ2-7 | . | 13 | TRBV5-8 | CASSLGYGYEQYF | TGTGCCAGCAGCTTGGGGTACGGGTACGAGCAGTACTTC
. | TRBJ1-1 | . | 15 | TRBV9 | CASRGDSAGNTEAFF | TGTGCCAGCAGGGGCGACAGCGCCGGGAACACTGAAGCTTTCTTT
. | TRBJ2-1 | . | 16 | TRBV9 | CASSALRDTTYNEQFF | TGTGCCAGCAGCGCCCTCCGGGACACGACCTACAATGAGCAGTTCTTC
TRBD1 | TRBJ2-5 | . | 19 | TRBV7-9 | CASSLALYRDRGLVETQYF | TGTGCCAGCAGCTTAGCTCTCTATCGGGACAGGGGGCTAGTGGAGACCCAGTACTTC
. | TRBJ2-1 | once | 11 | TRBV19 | CASSIGNEQFF | TGTGCCAGTAGTATAGGGAATGAGCAGTTCTTC
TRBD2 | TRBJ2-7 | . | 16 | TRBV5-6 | CASSLASAGGNYEQYF | TGTGCCAGCAGCTTGGCTTCAGCGGGGGGAAACTACGAGCAGTACTTC
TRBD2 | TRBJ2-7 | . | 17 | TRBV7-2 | CASNPDGLAEPGSEQYF | TGTGCCAGCAACCCAGACGGACTAGCGGAGCCTGGCTCCGAGCAGTACTTC
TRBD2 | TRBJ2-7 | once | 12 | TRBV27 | CASSGGSLEQYF | TGTGCCAGCAGTGGCGGGAGTCTCGAGCAGTACTTC
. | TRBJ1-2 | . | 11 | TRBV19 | CATSTGNGYTF | TGTGCCACCTCTACAGGGAATGGCTACACCTTC
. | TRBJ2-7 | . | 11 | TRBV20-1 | CSARLVYEQYF | TGCAGTGCTAGACTAGTCTACGAGCAGTACTTC
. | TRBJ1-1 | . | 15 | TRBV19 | CASSIGSGMNTEAFF | TGTGCCAGTAGTATAGGGAGCGGTATGAACACTGAAGCTTTCTTT
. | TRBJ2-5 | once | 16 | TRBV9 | CASSVYRVAQQETQYF | TGTGCCAGCAGCGTCTACAGGGTCGCCCAACAAGAGACCCAGTACTTC
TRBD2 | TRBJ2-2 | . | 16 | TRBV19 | CASSILAGPNTGELFF | TGTGCCAGTAGTATACTAGCGGGCCCGAACACCGGGGAGCTGTTTTTT
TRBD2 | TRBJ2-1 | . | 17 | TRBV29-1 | CSVAGLAGGDSYNEQFF | TGCAGCGTTGCGGGGCTAGCGGGAGGGGACTCCTACAATGAGCAGTTCTTC
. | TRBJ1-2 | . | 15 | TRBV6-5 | CASSYSPGVNYGYTF | TGTGCCAGCAGTTACTCTCCAGGGGTTAACTATGGCTACACCTTC
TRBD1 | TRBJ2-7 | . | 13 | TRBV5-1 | CASSLGTAIEQYF | TGCGCCAGCAGCCTCGGGACAGCGATCGAGCAGTACTTC
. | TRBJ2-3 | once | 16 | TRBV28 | CASSTRLEYSTDTQYF | TGTGCCAGCAGTACCCGGCTTGAGTACAGCACAGATACGCAGTATTTT